This entry features one TCR beta chain sequence. What it binds is not known. In the sorted-subset replicate PCRs, 200 ng DNA, 25,000 to 30,000 T cell genomes, was used. Clones were read by immunoSEQ multiplex PCR, and TCRdb kept only the in-frame ones, dropping some. In the table there are roughly 520,000 clones, around 96% of which are singletons. The data belong to a study of shared clonotypes between healthy human individuals. The study's findings and limits: Memory subsets generally showed lower estimated richness than naive subsets.

The CDR3 has 15 residues. Trimming removed 4 bases from V and 6 bases from J; junction bases left unmatched: 11. Per the germline V gene, CDR1 is SEHNR and CDR2 is FQNEAQ (reference sequence). Input material: naive CD4+ T cells sorted from blood. Subset described: CD45RA+ positively selected. This sequence originates from a woman aged 25 to 39 in good health. This chain joins TRBV7-9 and TRBJ1-1; 7 bases map to TRBD1. The CDR3 loop reads CASSSGTVPDAEAFF. CDR3 DNA sequence: TGTGCCAGCAGCTCCGGGACAGTTCCGGACGCTGAAGCTTTCTTT.